This T cell receptor (beta chain) was observed in a study of cytomegalovirus exposure and HLA in healthy donors. With 3 bases removed from V and 5 bases from J, the gap between germline ends came to 10 bases. CDR3 length: 14 residues. Germline V gene lookup returns CDR1 MNHNS and CDR2 SASEGT. Notes on this clone: Its target is not known.

The study, taken as a whole, reports: The authors enumerated over 150 TCR beta chains as linked to cytomegalovirus. When analyzed later, a missense DCLRE1C variant was found to be linked to TCR beta V- and J-gene trimming. With high specificity and sensitivity, the classifier reportedly diagnosed cytomegalovirus status.

The PCR contained 60 Vbeta and 13 Jbeta primers. Assay used: immunoSEQ multiplex PCR; TCRdb lists only in-frame clones, some missing. Counted here are about 170,000 clones, 75% to 90% occurring once; the ten biggest clones make up 1%. The receptor's source is a boy aged 2 to 10 in good health and CMV-seronegative. The sequenced material came from PBMCs. The rearrangement uses TRBV6-1 and TRBJ2-2; TRBD2 might be the D (5 bases). The CDR3 DNA sequence: TGTGCCAGCAGTGACGGACGGGAAACCGGGGAGCTGTTTTTT. Its translation: CASSDGRETGELFF.